This entry is about one T cell receptor beta chain. The target antigen is unknown. This entry belongs to a study of blood T cells in healthy people across ages. Findings of the study overall: Changes in expanded clonotypes were possibly confounded, as the CMV status of donors was unknown.

Combining a sample-barcoded 5' primer with a J-beta primer mix, a second PCR ran for roughly 7 to 12 cycles. Using its own MiXCR run on the 5' RACE reads, TCRdb lists one record per CDR3 protein. Here the sample spans fewer than 800,000 distinct CDR3 sequences, approximately 25% being singletons. The CDR3 runs to 15 residues. With 3 bases removed from V and 8 bases from J, the gap between germline ends came to 16 bases. Germline-derived CDR1 and CDR2 are SGHTA and FQGNSA. These data are also associated with another study on T cells of mothers and their children. This second report adds: Material was donated by three healthy Caucasian mothers and their six children.

The chain couples TRBV7-2 to TRBJ1-4; possibly TRBD1 for D (5 bases). This receptor was identified in a boy aged 5-17 years in good health. The sequenced material came from blood. CDR3 nucleotide sequence: TGTGCCAGCAGCTTCGGGGCAGGGTTTGGGGAAAAACTGTTTTTT. It is translated as CASSFGAGFGEKLFF. Full variable domain (remainder filled in from reference TRBV7-2 and TRBJ1-4): GAGVSQSPSNKVTEKGKDVELRCDPISGHTALYWYRQSLGQGLEFLIYFQGNSAPDKSGLPSDRFSAERTGGSVSTLTIQRTQQEDSAVYLCASSFGAGFGEKLFFGSGTQLSVL.